This T cell receptor beta chain emerged from a study of T cell responses to AZD1222 COVID-19 vaccine. Overall study results and limits: Mapped onto spike, vaccine-associated CD4 TCRs spanned it and were dominant at 160-218 and 743-854. Just a handful of people given AZD1222 tested seropositive at baseline. Two AZD1222 administrations were followed by greater Spike-specific TCR breadth and depth. Donors skewed white British and female; clonal diversity was possibly underestimated.

Assay used: immunoSEQ multiplex PCR; TCRdb lists only in-frame clones, some missing. Of 150,000 to 200,000 clones in the sample, 90% to 95% were seen once. Concerning this clone: Antigen: not known.

The CDR3 has 15 residues. CDR1 is SGHNT, CDR2 YYREEE, per germline (reference sequence). Between the trimmed V and J ends, which lost 0 bases and 6 bases, there was a span of 12 bases. This sequence was found in an adult who received the AZD1222 COVID-19 vaccine. The material was peripheral blood, obtained 28 days after the second AZD1222 dose. The chain joins TRBV5-4 to TRBJ2-2, with a weak D call TRBD1 (6 bases). The CDR3 DNA reads TGTGCCAGCAGCTTGGTAGACAGGTTCCCCGGGGAGCTGTTTTTT. Protein product: CASSLVDRFPGELFF.